What follows are 8 T cell receptor beta chains derived from one specimen sequenced in a study of OX40 agonist ivuxolimab in advanced cancers. Data came from immunoSEQ multiplex PCR; TCRdb stores just in-frame clones and leaves some out. This table has approximately 47,000 clones, around nine tenths appearing once. This sample comprised CD4+ or CD8+ T cells sorted from blood, obtained in a trial of the OX40 agonist ivuxolimab. All receptors derive from an adult with an advanced solid tumor such as melanoma, head and neck, liver or kidney cancer.

This chain connects TRBV27 to TRBJ2-3; TRBD2 agrees at 11 bases. V dropped 5 bases and J dropped 1; count of bases not matched to a gene: 5. The germline V gene encodes CDR1 MNHEY and CDR2 SMNVEV (reference sequence). CDR3 length: 16 amino acids. The CDR3 sequence: CASSPGTSGRTDTQYF. DNA of the CDR3: TGTGCCAGCAGTCCGGGGACTAGCGGTCGCACAGATACGCAGTATTTT.

The chain links TRBV2 to TRBJ2-5, with D possibly matching TRBD2 (6 bases). The CDR3 loop spans 16 amino acids. Trimming took off 9 bases at V and 1 base at J, with 21 bases between the two ends. Germline CDR1 and CDR2: SNHLY and FYNNEI. The DNA of the CDR3 is TGTGCCAGTGGATCGGACCCAGGGAGGCCCCAAGAGACCCAGTACTTC. It codes for CASGSDPGRPQETQYF.

J is TRBJ2-1 and V is TRBV5-1; 10 bases agree with TRBD2. From germline, CDR1 is SGHRS and CDR2 YFSETQ. V was clipped by 3 bases and J by 5 bases; unmatched bases: 5. The length of the CDR3 is 15 residues. The CDR3 loop reads CASSWGLARNNEQFF. The CDR3 region has the DNA TGCGCCAGCAGCTGGGGACTAGCGAGAAACAATGAGCAGTTCTTC. Filled out from reference TRBV5-1 and TRBJ2-1, the complete variable domain reads KAGVTQTPRYLIKTRGQQVTLSCSPISGHRSVSWYQQTPGQGLQFLFEYFSETQRNKGNFPGRFSGRQFSNSRSEMNVSTLELGDSALYLCASSWGLARNNEQFFGPGTRLTVL.

The V and J genes are TRBV7-2 and TRBJ2-7; 8 nucleotides align to TRBD1. CDR1 and CDR2 (germline): SGHTA, FQGNSA. After removal of 5 bases from V and 5 bases from J, the junction contained 5 bases not matched to a gene. This CDR3 contains 13 residues. The CDR3, as DNA: TGTGCCAGCAGCCAGGACAGGGTGAACGAGCAGTACTTC. Its translation is CASSQDRVNEQYF.

The chain links TRBV19 to TRBJ2-2; 9 bases agree with TRBD1. Germline-derived CDR1 and CDR2 are LNHDA and SQIVND (reference sequence). This CDR3 is built from 14 residues. The V and J ends lost 6 bases and 2 bases, in that order; junction bases with no gene match: 1. The CDR3 nucleotides are TGTGCCAGTAGGGACAGGGGAAACACCGGGGAGCTGTTTTTT. Residues: CASRDRGNTGELFF.

This sequence joins TRBV19 and TRBJ2-5, with 11 bases identical to TRBD2. Looked up from germline, CDR1 is LNHDA and CDR2 is SQIVND (reference sequence). CDR3 length equals 16 residues. V dropped 6 bases and J dropped 4; count of bases not matched to a gene: 10. The CDR3 nucleotides are TGTGCCAGTAGCCCCGGGACTAGCGGTTTTCTAGAGACCCAGTACTTC. Protein: CASSPGTSGFLETQYF.

V and J are TRBV15 and TRBJ2-2, with TRBD2 matching over 9 bases. The V segment lost 3 bases and the J segment 7 bases; nucleotides outside the gene matches: 9. From germline, CDR1 is LNHNV and CDR2 YYDKDF (reference sequence). This CDR3 spans 16 amino acids. CDR3 sequence: CATSSIAGALHGELFF. CDR3 bases: TGTGCCACCAGCAGTATAGCGGGAGCGCTCCACGGGGAGCTGTTTTTT.

J is TRBJ2-1 and V is TRBV5-1; D is ambiguous. The CDR3 is 16 amino acids. Trimming left V 1 base short and J 3 bases short, with 14 bases between. CDR1 is SGHRS and CDR2 is YFSETQ in the germline V gene. The CDR3 protein is CASSLRSTNYYNEQFF. CDR3 coding DNA: TGCGCCAGCAGCTTGAGGTCTACCAACTACTACAATGAGCAGTTCTTC.